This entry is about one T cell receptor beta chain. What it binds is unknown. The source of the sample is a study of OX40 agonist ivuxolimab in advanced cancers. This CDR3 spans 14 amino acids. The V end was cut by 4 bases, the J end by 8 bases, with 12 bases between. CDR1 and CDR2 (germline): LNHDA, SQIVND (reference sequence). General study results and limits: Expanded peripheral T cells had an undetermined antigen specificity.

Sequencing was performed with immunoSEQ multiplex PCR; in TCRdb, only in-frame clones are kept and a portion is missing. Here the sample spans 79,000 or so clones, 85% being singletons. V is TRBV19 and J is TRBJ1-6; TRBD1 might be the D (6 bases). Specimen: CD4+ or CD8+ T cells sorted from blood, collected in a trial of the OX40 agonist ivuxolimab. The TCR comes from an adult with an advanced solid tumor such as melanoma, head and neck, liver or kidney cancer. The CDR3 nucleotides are TGTGCCAGTAGTACGACAGGAAGGGATTCACCCCTCCACTTT. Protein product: CASSTTGRDSPLHF. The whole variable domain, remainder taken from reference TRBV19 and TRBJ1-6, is DGGITQSPKYLFRKEGQNVTLSCEQNLNHDAMYWYRQDPGQGLRLIYYSQIVNDFQKGDIAEGYSVSREKKESFPLTVTSAQKNPTAFYLCASSTTGRDSPLHFGNGTRLTVT.